Sequencing of this T cell receptor (beta chain) was carried out in a study of T cells after yellow fever vaccination. TCRdb redid the calling of the 5' RACE reads with MiXCR, one entry per CDR3 protein. There are approximately 74,000 distinct CDR3 sequences in the sample; around 6.2% occur only once, and roughly 2% lies in the top ten. This CDR3 comprises 14 residues. Germline CDR1 is SGHKS and CDR2 is YYEKEE (reference sequence). Deletions cut 2 bases from V and 5 bases from J, with 13 bases between. This TCR was recovered from a man aged 18 to 30 who received the YFV17D yellow fever vaccine. The chain joins TRBV5-5 to TRBJ1-1, with no clear D. The specimen was CD4+ T cells sorted from PBMCs, collected about 2 weeks after the first yellow fever vaccination. The CDR3 coding sequence is TGTGCCAGCAGCTTCGGTATGTTGGGGACTGAAGCTTTCTTT. Its protein is CASSFGMLGTEAFF.